The T cell receptor beta chain under discussion was sequenced for a study of T cell responses to AZD1222 COVID-19 vaccine. For the study at large: Second-dose intervals near 4 or 12 weeks were combined.

Details on this clone: The antigen is not known.

Germline V gene lookup returns CDR1 DFQATT and CDR2 SNEGSKA (reference sequence). Trimming took 3 bases from V and 8 from J, leaving 22 bases between them. This CDR3 is built from 16 residues. Sequencing was performed with immunoSEQ multiplex PCR; in TCRdb, only in-frame clones are kept and a portion is missing. The sample yields some 100,000 clones, roughly nine tenths seen once. General study findings and limits: Clonal diversity may have been underestimated in mostly white British donors. Seropositive AZD1222 recipients at baseline numbered only 6 or 7. A rise in Spike-specific TCR breadth and depth followed two AZD1222 doses.

The source of this sequence is an adult in good health. The chain has TRBV20-1 and TRBJ1-4, with D possibly being TRBD1 (5 bases). This specimen was peripheral blood, taken on day 0 of AZD1222 vaccination. CDR3 nucleotides: TGCAGTGCTAGTGCGGGACGCAGCGGGTCGAGGGAAAAACTGTTTTTT. Translation gives CSASAGRSGSREKLFF.